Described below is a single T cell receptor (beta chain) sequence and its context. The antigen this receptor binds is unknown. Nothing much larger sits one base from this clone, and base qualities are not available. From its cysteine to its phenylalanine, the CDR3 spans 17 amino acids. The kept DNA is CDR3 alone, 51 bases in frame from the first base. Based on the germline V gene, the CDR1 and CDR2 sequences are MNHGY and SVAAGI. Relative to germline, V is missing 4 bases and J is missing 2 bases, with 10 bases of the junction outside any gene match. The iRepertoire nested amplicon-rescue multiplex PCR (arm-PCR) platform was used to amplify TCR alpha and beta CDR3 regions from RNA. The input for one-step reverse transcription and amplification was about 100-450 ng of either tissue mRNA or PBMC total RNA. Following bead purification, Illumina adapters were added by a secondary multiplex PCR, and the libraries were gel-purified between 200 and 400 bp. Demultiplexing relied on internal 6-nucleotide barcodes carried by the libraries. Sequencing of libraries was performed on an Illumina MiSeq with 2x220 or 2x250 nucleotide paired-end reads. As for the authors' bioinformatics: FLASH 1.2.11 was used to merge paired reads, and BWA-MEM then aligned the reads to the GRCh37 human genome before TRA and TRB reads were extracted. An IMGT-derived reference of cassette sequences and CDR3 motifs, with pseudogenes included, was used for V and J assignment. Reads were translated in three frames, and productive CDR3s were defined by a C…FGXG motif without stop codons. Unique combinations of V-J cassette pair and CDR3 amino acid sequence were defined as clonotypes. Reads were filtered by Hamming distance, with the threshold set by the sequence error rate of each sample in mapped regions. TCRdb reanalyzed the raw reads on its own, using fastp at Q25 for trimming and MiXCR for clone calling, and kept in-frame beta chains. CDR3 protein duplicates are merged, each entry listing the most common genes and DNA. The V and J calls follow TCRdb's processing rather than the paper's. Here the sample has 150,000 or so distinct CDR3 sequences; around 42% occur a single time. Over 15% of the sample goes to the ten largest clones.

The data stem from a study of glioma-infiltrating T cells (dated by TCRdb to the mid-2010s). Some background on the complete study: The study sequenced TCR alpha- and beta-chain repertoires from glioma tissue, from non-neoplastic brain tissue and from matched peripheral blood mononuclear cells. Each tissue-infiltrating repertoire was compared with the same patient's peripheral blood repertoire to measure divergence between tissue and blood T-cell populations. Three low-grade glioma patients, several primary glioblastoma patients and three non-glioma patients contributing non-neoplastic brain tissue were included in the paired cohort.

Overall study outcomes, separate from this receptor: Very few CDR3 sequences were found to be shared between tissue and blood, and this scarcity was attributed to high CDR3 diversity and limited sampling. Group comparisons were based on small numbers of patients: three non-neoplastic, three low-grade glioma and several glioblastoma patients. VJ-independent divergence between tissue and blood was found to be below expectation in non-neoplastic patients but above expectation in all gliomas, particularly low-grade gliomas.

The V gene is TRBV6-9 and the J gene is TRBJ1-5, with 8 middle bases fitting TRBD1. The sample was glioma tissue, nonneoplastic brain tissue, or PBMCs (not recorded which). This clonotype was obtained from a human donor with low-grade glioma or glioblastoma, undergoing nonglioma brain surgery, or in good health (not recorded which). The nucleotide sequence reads TGTGCCAGCAGTTTAACGACAGGGGTCTTGGGCAATCAGCCCCAGCATTTT. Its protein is CASSLTTGVLGNQPQHF.